Sequencing of this TCR beta chain was carried out in a study of shared clonotypes between healthy human individuals. General observations from the study: Roughly 5% of naive CD4 clonotypes were common to a handful of donors. Genetic and exposure-history diversity was limited by the small donor number.

Comments on this clone: Its cognate antigen is unknown.

DNA at around 190 ng, roughly 30,000 T cell genomes, went into sorted-subset replicate PCRs. The method was immunoSEQ multiplex PCR; TCRdb's version includes in-frame clones alone and lacks a portion of them. Here the sample spans approximately 340,000 clones, over 65% being singletons. J was trimmed by 5 bases and V by 4 bases; bases with no gene match: 5. From germline, CDR1 is GTSNPN and CDR2 SVGIG (reference sequence). This CDR3 comprises 15 residues. CD45RA-negative memory and CD45RA+ naive subsets were split from the CD4+ cells. The sequence was collected from a man between 25 and 39 years old in good health. V gene TRBV30 combines with J gene TRBJ2-2, with 12 nucleotides matching TRBD2. Sequences were obtained from memory CD4+ T cells sorted from blood. Subset in this sample: CD45RA-negative fraction. The CDR3 sequence is CAWTNGLAGTGELFF. The CDR3 DNA is TGTGCCTGGACGAACGGACTAGCGGGGACCGGGGAGCTGTTTTTT.